The present T cell receptor (beta chain) was sequenced within a study of blood T cell repertoires in COVID-19. Study-wide context: The origin of the acute and convalescent COVID-19 samples was the United States, Italy and Spain. T cells, B-cell-depleted T cells, or PBMCs provided the cDNA or gDNA that served as material.

In the original processing: It was from reference gene primer amplification that nucleated cell counts were estimated. Here immunoSEQ multiplex PCR was the method, and the copy in TCRdb shows in-frame clones only, minus some. V, J and clone size are taken as reported in that table, and D and trimming were inferred from the DNA itself. This table holds 55,000 to 70,000 clones, over 75% found once. Germline CDR1 is SGHTA and CDR2 is FQGNSA. Trimming removed 1 base at V and 7 bases at J, with 10 bases between. This CDR3 is built from 13 residues. The specimen was peripheral blood. The gene calls are TRBV7-2 and TRBJ1-1; D unresolved. The TCR originated in a man aged 60 to 75 with active or convalescent COVID-19. In DNA, the CDR3 is TGTGCCAGCAGCTTAGAGACAAGCATTGAAGCTTTCTTT. Amino acids: CASSLETSIEAFF.